This T cell receptor beta chain emerged from a study of shared clonotypes between healthy human individuals. Generated by immunoSEQ multiplex PCR, the TCRdb table keeps only in-frame clones and is missing some. Seen here are a few million clones, around 95% observed once, and the top ten hold 1.5% to 2%. General study findings and limits: Depth of sequencing was expected to influence donor clonotype sharing.

Comment on this clone: The antigen is undetermined.

Positive CCR7 selection of CD45RO-negative cells yielded the naive CD8 cells, and terminally differentiated effector memory CD45RA+ cells were excluded. This CDR3 is 16 amino acids long. Per the germline V gene, CDR1 is WNHNN and CDR2 is SYGVQD (reference sequence). V gave up 3 bases and J gave up 0 bases, with 11 bases separating them. This sequence joins TRBV10-1 and TRBJ1-4; D might be TRBD1 (5 bases). The clonotype was recovered from a man aged 18 to 29 in good health. Some clones in this sample may be carry-over from other donors' samples. Sequenced input: naive CD8+ T cells from PBMCs. In nucleotides, the CDR3 is TGCGCCAGCAGTGATAGGGGCGAGTCAACTAATGAAAAACTGTTTTTT. Residues: CASSDRGESTNEKLFF.